The next 4 T cell receptor beta chains were all read from a single sample in a study of blood T cell repertoires in COVID-19. Sequencing used immunoSEQ multiplex PCR; TCRdb keeps in-frame clones, though not all of them. The sample holds about 210,000 clones, about 87% seen once. The specimen sequenced was PBMCs or T cells enriched from blood (not recorded which). The source of these receptors is a man aged 18 to 35 with acute COVID-19.

This clone was observed a single time. The V gene is TRBV11-3, the J gene TRBJ1-1, with D tentatively TRBD1 (6 bases). The germline V gene encodes CDR1 SGHNT and CDR2 YENEEA. The CDR3 covers 12 residues. V was shortened by 7 bases and J by 8 bases, with 14 bases between the two germline ends. DNA of the CDR3: TGTGCCAGCACCCAAAGCGGGGGCGAAGCTTTCTTT. Translation: CASTQSGGEAFF.

The chain has TRBV29-1 and TRBJ2-7, with TRBD1 as a possible D gene (5 bases). CDR1 SQVTM and CDR2 ANQGSEA come from the germline V gene. The CDR3 contains 13 residues. V lost 5 bases and J 2 bases, leaving 13 bases between the germline ends. The CDR3 is CSVTDKKPYEQYF. The DNA of the CDR3 is TGCAGCGTTACGGACAAGAAACCCTACGAGCAGTACTTC.

CDR3 in DNA: TGTGCCAGCAGGGGGGCGGGTGGTCAGCCCCAGCATTTT. This encodes CASRGAGGQPQHF. The V gene is TRBV2, the J gene TRBJ1-5; D is perhaps TRBD1 (6 bases). CDR3 length: 13 amino acids. V lost 6 bases to trimming and J lost 6 bases, with 12 bases between them. The germline CDR1 and CDR2 sequences are SNHLY and FYNNEI.

This chain connects TRBV7-2 to TRBJ2-5; a weak D match, TRBD2 (5 bases). The CDR3 has 15 residues. Germline assignment: CDR1 SGHTA and CDR2 FQGNSA. V was clipped by 0 bases and J by 5 bases, with 13 bases between them. The CDR3 sequence: CASSLAYSGYETQYF. In DNA form, the CDR3 reads TGTGCCAGCAGCTTAGCGTATTCGGGGTATGAGACCCAGTACTTC.